Following are 9 T cell receptor beta chains from one sample sequenced in a study of cytomegalovirus exposure and HLA in healthy donors (TCRdb year 2017). Library construction relied on the immunoSEQ multiplex PCR assay. TCRdb mirrors the immuneACCESS table, restricted to in-frame sequences. Some clones are absent from its copies; in checked studies, under half trace to an unresolved V gene, and the reason for the others is unknown. The sample table records about 110,000 clones; about 90% of these occur just once. Jointly, the top ten make up approximately 2.3% of the sample. Source material: PBMCs. The receptors come from a woman between 18 and 30 years old in good health and CMV-seronegative.

This clone is classed as large. Other DNA sequences in the same sample also yield this CDR3. This chain connects TRBV5-1 to TRBJ1-3; D unresolved. The CDR3 is made up of 14 amino acids. V shed 1 base and J shed 2 bases, with 7 bases lying between them. Germline CDR1 reads SGHRS; CDR2 reads YFSETQ. The CDR3 protein is CASSLSGTGNTIYF. The CDR3 DNA sequence: TGCGCCAGCAGCTTGTCCGGGACTGGAAACACCATATATTTT.

This clone was seen a single time. DNA for the CDR3: TGTGCCAGCAGTTTATCGTTCAGGGGCTACGAGCAGTACTTC. Translating gives CASSLSFRGYEQYF. J is TRBJ2-7 and V is TRBV27, with D possibly TRBD1 on 6 matching bases. V gave up 0 bases and J gave up 3 bases, with 9 bases separating them. Germline CDR1 and CDR2: MNHEY and SMNVEV (reference sequence). CDR3 length: 14 residues.

The chain is built from TRBV7-3 and TRBJ2-7; weak D call: TRBD2 (6 bases). CDR3 length: 16 residues. Germline V gives CDR1 SGHTA, CDR2 FQGTGA. Trimming pared 4 bases from V and 0 bases from J, leaving 16 bases between. CDR3 amino acids: CASSSTTSPYSYEQYF. In DNA form, the CDR3 reads TGTGCCAGCAGCTCCACAACTAGCCCCTACTCCTACGAGCAGTACTTC.

CDR3 coding DNA: TGTGCCAGCACTCGATTGCGGGAGTGCTTAACAGATACGCAGTATTTT. Its translation is CASTRLRECLTDTQYF. V and J are TRBV6-4 and TRBJ2-3; 7 positions match TRBD2. Per germline, CDR1 MRHNA and CDR2 SNTAGT. CDR3 size: 16 residues. The V segment lost 7 bases and the J segment 3 bases; nucleotides outside the gene matches: 13.

The chain recombines TRBV11-2 with TRBJ2-5, with TRBD1 identical over 8 bases. The trim removed 1 base at V and 5 bases at J, leaving 0 bases unmatched. CDR1 is SGHAT, CDR2 FQNNGV, per germline. This CDR3 has 13 residues. The CDR3 is CASSLGTGETQYF. CDR3 coding DNA: TGTGCCAGCAGCTTAGGGACAGGGGAGACCCAGTACTTC.

The genes are TRBV6-5 and TRBJ1-4; 8 nucleotides line up with TRBD1. The germline V gene has CDR1 MNHEY and CDR2 SVGAGI. This CDR3 is built from 15 residues. V gave up 7 bases and J gave up 6 bases; unmatched junction bases: 10. CDR3 coding DNA: TGTGCCAGCACTGGGGGACAGGCCGGACATGAAAAACTGTTTTTT. This encodes CASTGGQAGHEKLFF.

This rearrangement joins TRBV2 to TRBJ1-5, with 10 bases lining up with TRBD1. CDR1 and CDR2 from the germline V gene are SNHLY and FYNNEI. Trimming took 6 bases from V and 6 from J; bases not matched to a gene: 5. The CDR3 totals 14 residues. The CDR3 DNA follows: TGTGCCAGCAGAGACAGGGGGCTGGGTCAGCCCCAGCATTTT. Its translation is CASRDRGLGQPQHF.

This clone was found once. This chain connects TRBV7-8 to TRBJ1-2, with D possibly TRBD1 on 5 matching bases. The CDR3 loop spans 13 amino acids. Trimming left V 4 bases short and J 2 bases short, with 8 bases between. The germline CDR1 and CDR2 sequences are SGHVS and FQNEAQ. The CDR3 nucleotides read TGTGCCAGCAGCTCGACAGCCAACTATGGCTACACCTTC. Its protein is CASSSTANYGYTF.

The chain links TRBV9 to TRBJ2-1; 8 nucleotides match TRBD2. V trimming: 3 bases; J trimming: 5 bases; junction bases outside the gene matches: 10. CDR3 size: 16 residues. The germline V gene encodes CDR1 SGDLS and CDR2 YYNGEE. The CDR3 sequence: CASSAGGGTVHNEQFF. For the CDR3, the DNA is TGTGCCAGCAGCGCGGGGGGGGGAACTGTGCACAATGAGCAGTTCTTC.